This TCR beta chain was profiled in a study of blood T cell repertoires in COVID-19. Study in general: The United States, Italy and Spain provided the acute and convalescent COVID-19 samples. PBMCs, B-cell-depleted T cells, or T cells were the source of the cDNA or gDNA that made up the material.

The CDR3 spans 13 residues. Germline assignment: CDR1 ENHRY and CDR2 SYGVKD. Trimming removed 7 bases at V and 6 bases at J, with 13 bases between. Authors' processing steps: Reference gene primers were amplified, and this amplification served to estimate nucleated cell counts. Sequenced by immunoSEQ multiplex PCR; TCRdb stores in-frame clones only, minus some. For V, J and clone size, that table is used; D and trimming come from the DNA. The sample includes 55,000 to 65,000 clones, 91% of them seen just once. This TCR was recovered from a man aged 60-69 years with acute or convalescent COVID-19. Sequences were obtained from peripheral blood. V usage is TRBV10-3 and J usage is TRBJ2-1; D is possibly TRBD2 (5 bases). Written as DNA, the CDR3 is TGTGCCATCACCCCGGACTGGATCAATGAGCAGTTCTTC. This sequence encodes CAITPDWINEQFF.